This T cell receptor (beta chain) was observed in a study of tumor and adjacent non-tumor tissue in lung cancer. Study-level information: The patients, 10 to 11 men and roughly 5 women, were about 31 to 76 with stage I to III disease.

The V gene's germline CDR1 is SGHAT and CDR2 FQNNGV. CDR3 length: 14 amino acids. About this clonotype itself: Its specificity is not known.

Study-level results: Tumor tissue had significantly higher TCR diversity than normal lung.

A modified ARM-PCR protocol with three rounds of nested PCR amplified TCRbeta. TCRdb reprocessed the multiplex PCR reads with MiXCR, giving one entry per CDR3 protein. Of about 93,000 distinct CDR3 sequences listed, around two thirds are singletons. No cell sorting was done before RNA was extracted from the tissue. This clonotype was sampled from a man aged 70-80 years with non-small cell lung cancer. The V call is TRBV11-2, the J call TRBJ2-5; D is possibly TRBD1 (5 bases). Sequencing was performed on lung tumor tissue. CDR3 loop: CDNSLGPGQETQYF. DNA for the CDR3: TGTGACAACAGCTTAGGTCCAGGGCAAGAGACCCAGTACTTC. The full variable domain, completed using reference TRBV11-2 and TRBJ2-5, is EAGVAQSPRYKIIEKRQSVAFWCNPISGHATLYWYQQILGQGPKLLIQFQNNGVVDDSQLPKDRFSAERLKGVDSTLKIQPAKLEDSAVYLCDNSLGPGQETQYFGPGTRLLVL.